What follows are 32 T cell receptor beta chains derived from one specimen sequenced in a study of blood T cell repertoires in COVID-19. Data came from immunoSEQ multiplex PCR; TCRdb stores just in-frame clones and leaves some out. The sample yields roughly 100,000 clones, roughly 80% seen once. The sample was peripheral blood. The receptors here all came from an elderly woman with acute or convalescent COVID-19.

J is TRBJ2-2 and V is TRBV28; 10 nucleotides agree with TRBD2. CDR3 length: 15 residues. Germline CDR1 MDHEN, CDR2 SYDVKM. J was trimmed by 0 bases and V by 8 bases; bases with no gene match: 3. The CDR3 loop reads CASGAGGANTGELFF. The CDR3 nucleotides are TGTGCCAGCGGAGCGGGAGGGGCGAACACCGGGGAGCTGTTTTTT.

This sequence joins TRBV5-4 and TRBJ2-5; the match to TRBD1 covers 7 bases. V was pared by 2 bases and J by 4 bases, with 8 bases of the junction left unmatched. The CDR3 sequence is 15 residues long. Germline V gene lookup returns CDR1 SGHNT and CDR2 YYREEE (reference sequence). The CDR3 coding sequence is TGTGCCAGCAGCTTCGGTAACAGGGGTAGAGAGACCCAGTACTTC. This codes for CASSFGNRGRETQYF.

V gene TRBV15 combines with J gene TRBJ2-2; D gene ambiguous. Per germline, CDR1 LNHNV and CDR2 YYDKDF (reference sequence). The V end was cut by 1 base, the J end by 0 bases, with 9 bases between. The CDR3 runs to 16 residues. For the CDR3, the DNA is TGTGCCACCAGCAGAGGGGCCAGGACGAACACCGGGGAGCTGTTTTTT. Its translation: CATSRGARTNTGELFF. The full variable domain, completed using reference TRBV15 and TRBJ2-2, is DAMVIQNPRYQVTQFGKPVTLSCSQTLNHNVMYWYQQKSSQAPKLLFHYYDKDFNNEADTPDNFQSRRPNTSFCFLDIRSPGLGDTAMYLCATSRGARTNTGELFFGEGSRLTVL.

The chain is built from TRBV7-2 and TRBJ2-3, with D perhaps matching TRBD2 (6 bases). The CDR3 is 13 residues long. Germline lookup yields CDR1 SGHTA and CDR2 FQGNSA. V lost 3 bases and J 6 bases, leaving 10 bases between the germline ends. The DNA for the CDR3 is TGTGCCAGCAGCTTCCTAGCGCTGGATACGCAGTATTTT. Translation gives CASSFLALDTQYF.

The CDR3, as DNA: TGTGCCAGCAGTTCCCTGGGGGGGCCCTCTTACGAGCAGTACGTC. It yields the protein CASSSLGGPSYEQYV. The chain joins TRBV6-5 to TRBJ2-7; D may be TRBD2 (7 bases). Germline CDR1 and CDR2: MNHEY and SVGAGI. V was cut by 4 bases and J by 4 bases, with 17 bases left in between. The CDR3 runs to 15 residues.

The chain joins TRBV10-1 to TRBJ2-1, with D possibly being TRBD1 (5 bases). There are 14 residues in the CDR3. Deletions cut 4 bases from V and 7 bases from J, with 14 bases between. Germline CDR1 and CDR2: WNHNN and SYGVQD (reference sequence). The CDR3 is CASSVSRANNEQFF. CDR3 DNA sequence: TGCGCCAGCAGTGTTAGCAGGGCTAATAATGAGCAGTTCTTC.

J is TRBJ1-2 and V is TRBV11-3; TRBD1 is a possible D gene (5 bases). V was cut by 5 bases and J by 7 bases, with 11 bases left in between. CDR1 is SGHNT, CDR2 YENEEA, per germline. This CDR3 is 12 amino acids long. CDR3 sequence (DNA): TGTGCCAGCAGCCAGCAGGGCTTTGGCTACACCTTC. It is translated as CASSQQGFGYTF.

This clone was observed a few times. The chain combines TRBV7-9 with TRBJ1-5; TRBD1 might be the D (5 bases). V lost 5 bases and J lost 6, with 11 bases in between. The germline gives CDR1 SEHNR, CDR2 FQNEAQ (reference sequence). The CDR3 loop spans 13 amino acids. The CDR3 coding sequence is TGTGCCAGCAGCCCTCAGGGTTCTCAGCCCCAGCATTTT. The encoded protein is CASSPQGSQPQHF.

V usage is TRBV19 and J usage is TRBJ2-3, with unresolved D. The germline gives CDR1 LNHDA, CDR2 SQIVND (reference sequence). This CDR3 is 14 amino acids long. The germline V and J ends were trimmed by 3 bases and 1 base, with 8 bases remaining between them. For the CDR3, the DNA is TGTGCCAGTAGTATTCGACGGGGCACAGATACGCAGTATTTT. Translated: CASSIRRGTDTQYF.

The V call is TRBV7-2, the J call TRBJ2-7; no firm D call. The CDR3 covers 13 residues. V dropped 2 bases and J dropped 0 bases, with 5 bases sitting between them. Germline V gene data show CDR1 as SGHTA and CDR2 as FQGNSA. For the CDR3, the DNA is TGTGCCAGCAGCTTATCAGTCTCCTACGAGCAGTACGTC. Protein product: CASSLSVSYEQYV.

This chain joins TRBV24-1 and TRBJ2-5; 10 nucleotides match TRBD2. The germline CDR1 and CDR2 sequences are KGHDR and SFDVKD. J gave up 4 bases and V 0 bases, and 4 bases lay outside the gene matches. This CDR3 contains 16 residues. CDR3 residues: CATSDLEAGGRETQYF. Written as DNA, the CDR3 is TGTGCCACCAGTGATTTGGAAGCGGGAGGGCGAGAGACCCAGTACTTC.

V usage is TRBV5-1 and J usage is TRBJ2-1, with 10 bases identical to TRBD2. Germline lookup yields CDR1 SGHRS and CDR2 YFSETQ. The CDR3 sequence is 15 residues long. After removal of 4 bases from V and 8 bases from J, the junction contained 9 bases not matched to a gene. The CDR3 DNA reads TGCGCCAGCAGCCCATCTAGCGGGAGTAGAGATGAGCAGTTCTTC. It specifies CASSPSSGSRDEQFF.

The chain couples TRBV11-2 to TRBJ2-5, with 9 positions matching TRBD2. The CDR3 totals 15 residues. Per the germline V gene, CDR1 is SGHAT and CDR2 is FQNNGV. With 8 bases clipped from V and 6 bases from J, the junction kept 13 bases outside the gene matches. CDR3 bases: TGTGCCAGCGGAACAGCGGGGGGACCTCAAAAGACCCAGTACTTC. This gives the protein CASGTAGGPQKTQYF. The whole variable domain, remainder taken from reference TRBV11-2 and TRBJ2-5, is EAGVAQSPRYKIIEKRQSVAFWCNPISGHATLYWYQQILGQGPKLLIQFQNNGVVDDSQLPKDRFSAERLKGVDSTLKIQPAKLEDSAVYLCASGTAGGPQKTQYFGPGTRLLVL.

J is TRBJ1-1 and V is TRBV6-2 or TRBV6-3, with 8 nucleotides matching TRBD1. V lost 6 bases, J lost 1 base, and 4 bases stayed unmatched. The CDR3 is 14 residues long. In germline, CDR1 is MNHEY, CDR2 SVGEGT. CDR3 sequence: CASSLRGRNTEAFF. DNA for the CDR3: TGTGCCAGCAGCCTCAGGGGGCGGAACACTGAAGCTTTCTTT.

This rearrangement joins TRBV27 to TRBJ1-4; TRBD1 agrees at 7 bases. CDR3 length: 14 residues. With 4 bases clipped from V and 7 bases from J, the junction kept 6 bases outside the gene matches. Per germline, CDR1 MNHEY and CDR2 SMNVEV (reference sequence). CDR3 sequence: CASSSFSGGEKLFF. DNA for the CDR3: TGTGCCAGCAGTTCCTTTTCAGGGGGTGAAAAACTGTTTTTT.

The rearrangement uses TRBV6-5 and TRBJ2-2; the D is unclear. From germline, CDR1 is MNHEY and CDR2 SVGAGI. V lost 4 bases and J lost 0, with 12 bases in between. The CDR3 length is 16 residues. As DNA, the CDR3 is TGTGCCAGCAGTTTAACCGGGTCCGCGAACACCGGGGAGCTGTTTTTT. Its translation is CASSLTGSANTGELFF.

This clone was seen at least ten times. The chain has TRBV7-2 and TRBJ1-1; 8 nucleotides align to TRBD1. V was pared by 5 bases and J by 5 bases, with 4 bases of the junction left unmatched. Germline V gene data show CDR1 as SGHTA and CDR2 as FQGNSA. This CDR3 is built from 13 residues. CDR3 in amino acids: CASSRRQGTEAFF. CDR3 in DNA: TGTGCCAGCAGCCGTCGACAGGGGACTGAAGCTTTCTTT.

The gene calls are TRBV3-1 (or the pseudogene TRBV3-2) and TRBJ2-2; D is ambiguous. The germline V gene has CDR1 LGHDT and CDR2 YNNKEL (reference sequence). The CDR3 runs to 13 residues. Trimming took 4 bases from V and 6 from J, leaving 9 bases between them. The CDR3 loop is CASSLLGPGELFF. DNA of the CDR3: TGTGCCAGCAGCCTTCTAGGCCCCGGGGAGCTGTTTTTT.

The chain is built from TRBV4-1 and TRBJ2-7, with 10 positions matching TRBD2. The trim removed 4 bases at V and 0 bases at J, leaving 6 bases unmatched. The CDR3 consists of 16 residues. Germline assignment: CDR1 MGHRA and CDR2 YSYEKL. CDR3 sequence reads: CASSRSTSGISYEQYF. As DNA, the CDR3 is TGCGCCAGCAGCCGCAGTACTAGCGGGATCTCCTACGAGCAGTACTTC.

This sequence joins TRBV29-1 and TRBJ2-1; tentatively, D is TRBD1 (5 bases). Germline V gene data show CDR1 as SQVTM and CDR2 as ANQGSEA. The V end was cut by 4 bases, the J end by 7 bases, with 11 bases between. This CDR3 contains 12 residues. The CDR3 here is CSVVRGGNEQFF. CDR3 DNA: TGCAGCGTTGTTAGGGGTGGGAATGAGCAGTTCTTC.

The V and J genes are TRBV29-1 and TRBJ2-1, with TRBD1 matching over 8 bases. Trimming took 4 bases from V and 7 from J; bases not matched to a gene: 0. In germline, CDR1 is SQVTM, CDR2 ANQGSEA. The CDR3 is 11 amino acids. The CDR3 region is CSVGQGNEQFF. In DNA, the CDR3 is TGCAGCGTTGGACAGGGGAATGAGCAGTTCTTC.

This clone was seen just once. The CDR3 loop reads CASISPGETQYF. CDR3 DNA sequence: TGTGCCAGCATTTCACCGGGGGAGACCCAGTACTTC. The V gene is TRBV27, the J gene TRBJ2-5; D is perhaps TRBD2 (5 bases). The CDR3 totals 12 residues. Per the germline V gene, CDR1 is MNHEY and CDR2 is SMNVEV (reference sequence). V dropped 7 bases and J dropped 5 bases, with 11 bases sitting between them.

This clone was seen once. This rearrangement joins TRBV2 to TRBJ2-5; perhaps TRBD2 as D (6 bases). There are 15 residues in the CDR3. Trimming removed 4 bases at V and 5 bases at J, with 17 bases between. CDR1 and CDR2 (germline): SNHLY, FYNNEI. The CDR3 DNA sequence: TGTGCCAGCAGTGGAGGTCGGAGGGCCGGGGAGACCCAGTACTTC. Translation gives CASSGGRRAGETQYF.

The V and J genes are TRBV24-1 and TRBJ2-1; 7 nucleotides match TRBD2. Germline CDR1 is KGHDR and CDR2 is SFDVKD. V gave up 6 bases and J gave up 2 bases; unmatched junction bases: 3. The CDR3 runs 14 residues. CDR3 DNA sequence: TGTGCCACCAGTCCTAGCGGTGCCTACAATGAGCAGTTCTTC. It yields the protein CATSPSGAYNEQFF.

The gene calls are TRBV4-1 and TRBJ1-5; 7 nucleotides line up with TRBD1. The CDR3 contains 14 residues. The V and J ends lost 4 bases and 1 base, in that order; junction bases with no gene match: 1. Germline CDR1 reads MGHRA; CDR2 reads YSYEKL. This CDR3 is CASSLGQSNQPQHF. The CDR3 DNA is TGCGCCAGCAGCCTGGGACAGAGCAATCAGCCCCAGCATTTT.

The rearrangement joins TRBV6-2 or TRBV6-3 to TRBJ2-1; TRBD2 aligns across 9 bases. V shed 0 bases and J 8 bases; nucleotides not matched to a gene: 5. This CDR3 is 15 amino acids long. Germline CDR1 is MNHEY and CDR2 is SVGEGT. CDR3 nucleotide sequence: TGTGCCAGCAGTTACTCGGCTAGCGGGAACGATGAGCAGTTCTTC. Translation: CASSYSASGNDEQFF.

This clone occurred once. The chain is built from TRBV14 and TRBJ2-2, with D perhaps matching TRBD1 (5 bases). The CDR3 loop spans 16 amino acids. The germline CDR1 and CDR2 sequences are SGHDN and FVKESK. V was cut by 7 bases and J by 3 bases, with 18 bases left in between. This CDR3 reads CASIVHPARDTGELFF. The CDR3 bases are TGTGCCAGCATCGTTCATCCGGCCAGGGACACCGGGGAGCTGTTTTTT.

The chain uses TRBV5-8 and TRBJ2-3; 10 nucleotides line up with TRBD1. V lost 4 bases to trimming and J lost 3 bases; unmatched junction nucleotides: 8. The germline CDR1 and CDR2 sequences are SGHTS and YDEGEE. The CDR3 length is 16 residues. CDR3 nucleotides: TGTGCCAGCAGCCTAGGGGACAGGGGTGGAACAGATACGCAGTATTTT. It yields the protein CASSLGDRGGTDTQYF.

The rearrangement uses TRBV5-1 and TRBJ2-5; 11 nucleotides line up with TRBD2. Germline assignment: CDR1 SGHRS and CDR2 YFSETQ. With 4 bases clipped from V and 5 bases from J, the junction kept 13 bases outside the gene matches. There are 17 residues in the CDR3. CDR3 nucleotide sequence: TGCGCCAGCAGCCCAGGACTAGCGGGCCTCACGAAGGAGACCCAGTACTTC. This translates into CASSPGLAGLTKETQYF.

This clone came up a few times. The DNA of the CDR3 is TGTGCCAGTAGAGACAAGATGAACACTGAAGCTTTCTTT. This gives the protein CASRDKMNTEAFF. The chain combines TRBV19 with TRBJ1-1, with no clear D. CDR3 length: 13 residues. The germline V gene encodes CDR1 LNHDA and CDR2 SQIVND (reference sequence). Trimming cost V 6 bases and J 0 bases, with 8 bases left between them.

V is TRBV18 and J is TRBJ1-1, with 7 bases aligning to TRBD1. The V gene end was trimmed by 3 bases and the J gene end by 1 base; junction bases not matched to a gene: 5. Germline V CDR1 and CDR2: KGHSH, LQKENI. The CDR3 totals 15 residues. For the CDR3, the DNA is TGTGCCAGCTCACCCTCGACAGGGCCGAACACTGAAGCTTTCTTT. This sequence encodes CASSPSTGPNTEAFF.

The V call is TRBV10-3, the J call TRBJ2-3; 10 bases agree with TRBD2. Germline V CDR1 and CDR2: ENHRY, SYGVKD. The length of the CDR3 is 14 residues. V lost 8 bases, J lost 2 bases, and 4 bases stayed unmatched. CDR3 sequence reads: CAIYTSGVTDTQYF. Here the CDR3 DNA reads TGTGCCATCTATACTAGCGGGGTCACAGATACGCAGTATTTT.